The 15 T cell receptor beta chains presented below share a single source sample, sequenced in a study of shared clonotypes between healthy human individuals. The method was immunoSEQ multiplex PCR; TCRdb's version includes in-frame clones alone and lacks a portion of them. The data show over 750,000 clones, about 96% seen once. CD45RO-negative, CCR7-selected cells formed the naive CD8 fraction, which excluded terminally differentiated effector memory CD45RA+ cells. Source material: naive CD8+ T cells sorted from blood. Every receptor here comes from a man aged 25-45 years in good health.

The gene calls are TRBV4-1 and TRBJ2-2; 7 positions match TRBD1. J lost 7 bases, V lost 2 bases, and 4 bases had no gene match. CDR1 and CDR2 (germline): MGHRA, YSYEKL. This CDR3 has 14 residues. CDR3 sequence reads: CASSQTGDIGELFF. The CDR3 DNA reads as TGCGCCAGCAGCCAAACAGGGGATATCGGGGAGCTGTTTTTT.

Concerning this clone: Different DNA sequences within this sample yield the same CDR3. The chain joins TRBV15 to TRBJ2-1; D is unresolved. The V and J ends lost 0 bases and 8 bases respectively, with 8 bases between them. This CDR3 region has 13 residues. The germline CDR1 and CDR2 sequences are LNHNV and YYDKDF (reference sequence). The CDR3, as DNA: TGTGCCACCAGCAGAGATCGACGGGATGAGCAGTTCTTC. This gives the protein CATSRDRRDEQFF.

The chain recombines TRBV4-3 with TRBJ1-5; 9 nucleotides line up with TRBD1. CDR1 and CDR2 from the germline V gene are LGHNA and YSLEER. This CDR3 spans 18 amino acids. The V gene end was trimmed by 0 bases and the J gene end by 1 base; junction bases not matched to a gene: 7. Written as DNA, the CDR3 is TGCGCCAGCAGCCAAGAGGGGGGGACAGGGCTGAGCAATCAGCCCCAGCATTTT. This gives the protein CASSQEGGTGLSNQPQHF.

On this clone: This sample also contains other DNA sequences that code for the same CDR3. The V and J genes are TRBV7-2 and TRBJ2-1; 10 bases align to TRBD2. This CDR3 region has 14 residues. Germline trimming cut 1 base from V and 7 bases from J; bases unmatched to any gene: 1. The V gene's germline CDR1 is SGHTA and CDR2 FQGNSA. CDR3 in DNA: TGTGCCAGCAGCTTAGGGACTAGCGGAAATGAGCAGTTCTTC. It codes for CASSLGTSGNEQFF.

Of note for this clone: Other nucleotide sequences in the sample specify the same CDR3. The J gene is TRBJ1-5, the V gene TRBV27; D not certain. Trimming removed 2 bases from V and 2 bases from J, with 10 bases in between. The germline V gene has CDR1 MNHEY and CDR2 SMNVEV (reference sequence). This CDR3 spans 15 amino acids. CDR3 nucleotide sequence: TGTGCCAGCAGTTTACTGGGGTTAGGCAATCAGCCCCAGCATTTT. Translation: CASSLLGLGNQPQHF.

The chain joins TRBV30 to TRBJ2-3, with TRBD2 matching 7 bases. CDR1 GTSNPN and CDR2 SVGIG come from the germline V gene (reference sequence). Trimming cost V 6 bases and J 1 base; bases outside gene matches: 7. The CDR3 extends over 14 amino acids. CDR3 in amino acids: CACPTSYRTDTQYF. The CDR3 DNA reads as TGTGCCTGCCCGACTAGCTACCGCACAGATACGCAGTATTTT.

The chain couples TRBV10-3 to TRBJ2-1, with 9 bases matching TRBD2. The CDR3 is 16 amino acids. Unmatched junction bases numbered 6, after V lost 2 bases and J lost 4 bases. The germline V gene encodes CDR1 ENHRY and CDR2 SYGVKD. The CDR3 here is CAISEEGGRVYNEQFF. The CDR3 DNA follows: TGTGCCATCAGTGAGGAAGGCGGGAGGGTGTACAATGAGCAGTTCTTC.

The chain combines TRBV7-2 with TRBJ1-1, with TRBD1 as a possible D gene (5 bases). The length of the CDR3 is 15 residues. Germline values: CDR1 SGHTA, CDR2 FQGNSA. Trimming left V 3 bases short and J 1 base short, with 12 bases between. The CDR3 bases are TGTGCCAGCAGCTTCGGGGGAAGCGCGAACACTGAAGCTTTCTTT. The encoded protein is CASSFGGSANTEAFF.

This chain uses TRBV2 with TRBJ1-2; 7 nucleotides line up with TRBD1. The CDR3 sequence is 13 residues long. J gave up 7 bases and V 6 bases, and 8 bases lay outside the gene matches. Germline V gives CDR1 SNHLY, CDR2 FYNNEI. This CDR3 reads CASSAGQRSGYTF. CDR3 bases: TGTGCCAGCAGCGCGGGACAGCGTAGTGGCTACACCTTC. The full variable domain, completed using reference TRBV2 and TRBJ1-2, is EPEVTQTPSHQVTQMGQEVILRCVPISNHLYFYWYRQILGQKVEFLVSFYNNEISEKSEIFDDQFSVERPDGSNFTLKIRSTKLEDSAMYFCASSAGQRSGYTFGSGTRLTVV.

The rearrangement uses TRBV7-9 and TRBJ2-5; 10 nucleotides line up with TRBD1. The ends lost 4 bases at V and 4 bases at J; junction bases unmatched: 3. Germline assignment: CDR1 SEHNR and CDR2 FQNEAQ (reference sequence). There are 14 residues in the CDR3. The CDR3 reads CASSSGTGAETQYF. CDR3 DNA: TGTGCCAGCAGCTCAGGGACAGGGGCAGAGACCCAGTACTTC.

This clone was recorded only once. The chain carries TRBV7-6 and TRBJ2-7; possibly TRBD1 for D (6 bases). Trimming pared 5 bases from V and 3 bases from J, leaving 11 bases between. In germline, CDR1 is SGHVS, CDR2 FNYEAQ. This CDR3 contains 13 residues. CDR3 in amino acids: CASSNGQSYEQYF. The DNA for the CDR3 is TGTGCCAGCAGCAATGGACAGAGCTACGAGCAGTACTTC.

The rearrangement links TRBV2 to TRBJ1-5, with no clear D. Trimming cost V 7 bases and J 3 bases, with 19 bases left between them. Germline V CDR1 and CDR2: SNHLY, FYNNEI. This CDR3 is built from 16 residues. This CDR3 reads CASTSRVAEPNQPQHF. The CDR3 bases are TGTGCCAGCACTAGCCGTGTGGCCGAACCCAATCAGCCCCAGCATTTT.

The chain combines TRBV5-1 with TRBJ2-3; tentative D call: TRBD1 (5 bases). Germline V gives CDR1 SGHRS, CDR2 YFSETQ. This CDR3 spans 15 amino acids. V was shortened by 3 bases and J by 4 bases, with 15 bases between the two germline ends. CDR3 coding DNA: TGCGCCAGCAGCTCTCAGGGTAATGAGGCAGATACGCAGTATTTT. Amino acid sequence: CASSSQGNEADTQYF.

The sample holds one count of this clone. This sequence joins TRBV5-4 and TRBJ1-3; possibly TRBD1 for D (6 bases). This CDR3 contains 15 residues. V lost 3 bases and J lost 0, with 10 bases in between. Per germline, CDR1 SGHNT and CDR2 YYREEE (reference sequence). The CDR3 sequence: CASSSGTSSGNTIYF. The CDR3 region has the DNA TGTGCCAGCAGCTCCGGGACAAGCTCTGGAAACACCATATATTTT. Based on the CDR3 plus reference TRBV5-4 and TRBJ1-3, the full variable domain is ETGVTQSPTHLIKTRGQQVTLRCSSQSGHNTVSWYQQALGQGPQFIFQYYREEENGRGNFPPRFSGLQFPNYSSELNVNALELDDSALYLCASSSGTSSGNTIYFGEGSWLTVV.

The chain is built from TRBV27 and TRBJ2-7, with D possibly TRBD2 on 6 matching bases. The CDR3 is 19 residues long. The V end was cut by 5 bases, the J end by 2 bases, with 28 bases between. Germline lookup yields CDR1 MNHEY and CDR2 SMNVEV (reference sequence). In nucleotides, the CDR3 is TGTGCCAGCAGTCCGATTGGGGCTAGCGCACAGACCGGAACCTACGAGCAGTACTTC. Its protein is CASSPIGASAQTGTYEQYF.